This TCR beta chain appears in the sequencing data of a study of identical twins' blood T cells. V was trimmed by 5 bases and J by 0 bases, leaving 13 bases between them. Germline loops: CDR1 LNHNV, CDR2 YYDKDF (reference sequence). The CDR3 is made up of 15 amino acids. Per the original methods: Per-library CDR3 reads ranged about 2 to 3.6 million; clonotypes, ~85,000 to ~500,000. From the 5' RACE reads, TCRdb called clonotypes with MiXCR, one entry per CDR3 protein. The V and J calls, along with clone size, are taken from TCRdb and not from the paper's own processing. The data show around 380,000 distinct CDR3 sequences, about 28% seen once.

Source material: PBMCs. The source of this sequence is a woman aged 18 to 49 in good health. The genes are TRBV15 and TRBJ1-1, with D possibly matching TRBD1 (5 bases). CDR3 nucleotides: TGTGCCACCAGCGGGGGTGGCTCCATGAACACTGAAGCTTTCTTT. It encodes CATSGGGSMNTEAFF.